These T cell receptor beta chains were read from a single sample in a study of OX40 agonist ivuxolimab in advanced cancers. The data were produced by immunoSEQ multiplex PCR, yet TCRdb's version contains in-frame clones alone and is incomplete. This sample has tens of thousands of clones; roughly 80% occur once, and the top ten carry 5%. The sequencing here drew on CD4+ or CD8+ T cells sorted from blood, taken in a trial of the OX40 agonist ivuxolimab. The receptors here all came from an adult with an advanced solid tumor such as melanoma, head and neck, liver or kidney cancer. Each CDR3 is given with its conserved first and last residue. The D gene is left open where the match is weak. Some rows have no size entry. The others give once, few or many, or a class for an expanded clone.

>TRBJ1-1|NA|NA|TRBV14
CASSLGLGTEAFF
TGTGCCAGCAGCCTGGGCTTAGGGACTGAAGCTTTCTTT
>TRBJ2-7|NA|NA|TRBV7-8
CASSLVPEQDEQYF
TGTGCCAGCAGCTTAGTCCCCGAGCAGGACGAGCAGTACTTC
>TRBJ2-1|TRBD1|NA|TRBV18
CASSLDRGSNEQFF
TGTGCCAGCTCACTTGACAGGGGGAGCAATGAGCAGTTCTTC
>TRBJ1-2|NA|NA|TRBV5-1
CASSFVGYDYGYTF
TGCGCCAGCAGCTTTGTGGGGTATGACTATGGCTACACCTTC
>TRBJ1-3|NA|NA|TRBV10-3
CAISVGADSGNTIYF
TGTGCCATCAGTGTCGGGGCCGACTCTGGAAACACCATATATTTT
>TRBJ1-5|TRBD1|NA|TRBV18
CASSLGGSEWAQHF
TGTGCCAGCTCACTAGGGGGCAGCGAATGGGCCCAGCATTTT
>TRBJ1-2|NA|NA|TRBV29-1
CSVDQGTYGYTF
TGCAGCGTTGACCAGGGTACCTATGGCTACACCTTC
>TRBJ1-2|NA|NA|TRBV6-4
CASSLSRGGYTF
TGTGCCAGCAGTTTGTCAAGAGGTGGCTACACCTTC
>TRBJ1-2|NA|NA|TRBV10-2
CASSRTGNYGYTF
TGCGCCAGCAGTCGAACAGGGAACTATGGCTACACCTTC
>TRBJ2-1|NA|NA|TRBV5-1
CASSLNPRGYNNEQFF
TGCGCCAGCAGCTTGAACCCTCGAGGGTATAACAATGAGCAGTTCTTC
>TRBJ1-4|NA|NA|TRBV7-2
CASSPGNTANEKLFF
TGTGCCAGCAGCCCTGGGAATACTGCTAATGAAAAACTGTTTTTT
>TRBJ2-5|NA|NA|TRBV5-1
CASSLESGGRGTKETQYF
TGCGCCAGCAGCTTGGAGTCGGGCGGGCGGGGGACAAAAGAGACCCAGTACTTC
>TRBJ2-1|NA|once|TRBV6-1
CASSTADGGYNEQFF
TGTGCCAGCTCCACAGCGGACGGCGGGTACAATGAGCAGTTCTTC
>TRBJ2-7|NA|once|TRBV11-2
CASSFQTRSYEQYF
TGTGCCAGCAGCTTCCAGACACGATCCTACGAGCAGTACTTC
>TRBJ1-2|NA|NA|TRBV19
CASSKGTFNDGYTF
TGTGCCAGTAGTAAGGGCACCTTCAACGATGGCTACACCTTC
>TRBJ1-2|TRBD1|NA|TRBV6-5
CASSSRDRRYGYTF
TGTGCCAGCAGTTCCCGGGACAGGAGATATGGCTACACCTTC
>TRBJ1-1|NA|NA|TRBV7-9
CASSLRQVGGAFF
TGTGCCAGCAGCTTAAGACAGGTCGGCGGGGCTTTCTTT
>TRBJ1-5|NA|NA|TRBV2
CASSDRGSDQPQHF
TGTGCCAGCAGTGATCGGGGCTCCGATCAGCCCCAGCATTTT
>TRBJ1-4|TRBD1|few|TRBV25-1
CASSWTGVEKLFF
TGTGCCAGCAGCTGGACAGGGGTTGAAAAACTGTTTTTT
>TRBJ2-7|TRBD1|NA|TRBV29-1
CSVADRVVGEQYF
TGCAGCGTCGCTGACAGGGTAGTAGGGGAGCAGTACTTC
>TRBJ2-5|TRBD2|few|TRBV4-2
CASSQESGGGPWETQYF
TGTGCCAGCAGCCAAGAAAGCGGGGGGGGCCCCTGGGAGACCCAGTACTTC
>TRBJ1-5|NA|NA|TRBV6-6
CASSYSPNQPQHF
TGTGCCAGCAGTTACTCGCCCAATCAGCCCCAGCATTTT
>TRBJ2-7|NA|NA|TRBV19
CASSMPQSSYEQYF
TGTGCCAGTAGTATGCCCCAAAGCTCCTACGAGCAGTACTTC
>TRBJ2-3|TRBD2|NA|TRBV5-1
CASSPGTSGASDTQYF
TGCGCCAGCAGCCCCGGGACTAGCGGGGCCTCAGATACGCAGTATTTT
>TRBJ2-7|TRBD2|many|TRBV7-8
CASSPRTSGSYEQYF
TGTGCCAGCAGCCCCCGGACTAGCGGGAGCTACGAGCAGTACTTC
>TRBJ2-3|NA|NA|TRBV7-9
CASSSGQITDTQYF
TGTGCCAGCAGCTCGGGACAAATCACAGATACGCAGTATTTT
>TRBJ1-1|TRBD1|NA|TRBV25-1
CASRTPPGGHTEAFF
TGTGCCAGCAGGACGCCCCCAGGGGGCCACACTGAAGCTTTCTTT
>TRBJ2-1|NA|NA|TRBV5-1
CASSPPGQATTLHEQFF
TGCGCCAGCAGCCCGCCGGGGCAGGCTACCACACTACATGAGCAGTTCTTC
>TRBJ1-2|NA|once|TRBV7-9
CASSEGARGPYGYTF
TGTGCCAGCAGCGAGGGCGCCCGGGGCCCCTATGGCTACACCTTC
>TRBJ2-2|NA|NA|TRBV2
CASSEAAPQGLPYEVGELFF
TGTGCCAGCAGTGAAGCCGCCCCCCAAGGACTCCCATATGAGGTCGGGGAGCTGTTTTTT
>TRBJ1-5|NA|once|TRBV4-2
CASSQDAGDNQPQHF
TGTGCCAGCAGCCAAGATGCAGGGGACAATCAGCCCCAGCATTTT
>TRBJ1-1|NA|NA|TRBV7-9
CASSRRGVGTEAFF
TGTGCCAGCAGCCGGAGGGGGGTTGGCACTGAAGCTTTCTTT
>TRBJ2-1|NA|NA|TRBV5-1
CASSLVGTQLYNEQFF
TGCGCCAGCAGCTTGGTCGGGACACAATTATACAATGAGCAGTTCTTC
>TRBJ2-5|TRBD2|NA|TRBV5-6
CASSLTTSGTFQETQYF
TGTGCCAGCAGCTTGACTACTAGCGGGACGTTCCAAGAGACCCAGTACTTC
>TRBJ1-3|NA|NA|TRBV5-1
CASRVLPSGNTIYF
TGCGCCAGCAGAGTCCTACCCTCTGGAAACACCATATATTTT
>TRBJ2-5|NA|NA|TRBV12-5
CASGLGGEETQYF
TGTGCTAGTGGTCTGGGGGGTGAAGAGACCCAGTACTTC
>TRBJ2-6|NA|NA|TRBV2
CAISSTSLAGANVLTF
TGTGCCATTTCGTCGACTAGTTTAGCTGGGGCCAACGTCCTGACTTTC
>TRBJ2-1|NA|few|TRBV7-7
CASSLSSRYNEQFF
TGTGCCAGCAGCTTGTCTAGCAGATACAATGAGCAGTTCTTC
>TRBJ2-3|NA|NA|TRBV6-4
CASSDSGSVSDTQYF
TGTGCCAGCAGTGACTCAGGGAGTGTAAGTGATACGCAGTATTTT
>TRBJ2-3|NA|NA|TRBV7-9
CASSSPVETQYF
TGTGCCAGCAGCTCCCCGGTCGAGACGCAGTATTTT
>TRBJ1-1|NA|NA|TRBV29-1
CSVGRGDTEAFF
TGCAGCGTGGGTCGGGGGGACACTGAAGCTTTCTTT
>TRBJ1-5|NA|medium-sized|TRBV9
CASSVGGPNQPQHF
TGTGCCAGCAGCGTAGGCGGTCCCAATCAGCCCCAGCATTTT
>TRBJ1-4|TRBD1|NA|TRBV4-1
CASSQDPPRGVTNEKLFF
TGCGCCAGCAGCCAAGATCCCCCCAGGGGGGTAACTAATGAAAAACTGTTTTTT
>TRBJ1-1|NA|NA|TRBV6-5
CASSLLIGREAFF
TGTGCCAGCAGTTTGCTGATAGGCAGGGAAGCTTTCTTT
>TRBJ1-2|NA|NA|TRBV25-1
CASSPGRTYGYTF
TGTGCCAGCAGCCCGGGCCGGACCTATGGCTACACCTTC
>TRBJ2-2|NA|NA|TRBV25-1
CASSEPSRSYANTGELFF
TGTGCCAGCAGTGAGCCTTCTCGGTCCTACGCGAACACCGGGGAGCTGTTTTTT
>TRBJ1-1|NA|NA|TRBV11-2
CASSLVLGSHTEAFF
TGTGCCAGCAGCTTAGTGCTCGGGTCTCACACTGAAGCTTTCTTT
>TRBJ1-6|NA|NA|TRBV7-9
CASSFGRAGTNSPLHF
TGTGCCAGCAGTTTTGGCAGGGCAGGGACGAATTCACCCCTCCACTTT
>TRBJ1-1|TRBD1|once|TRBV11-2
CASSLAGGGTEAFF
TGTGCCAGCAGCTTAGCAGGGGGCGGAACTGAAGCTTTCTTT
>TRBJ2-7|NA|once|TRBV4-1
CASSLMGAHEQYF
TGCGCCAGCAGCCTAATGGGCGCTCACGAGCAGTACTTC
>TRBJ2-3|NA|once|TRBV11-1
CASSPRLGGLRDTQYF
TGTGCCAGCAGCCCTCGACTCGGAGGGTTGAGAGATACGCAGTATTTT
>TRBJ1-4|TRBD1|NA|TRBV5-4
CASSLNARTGEKLFF
TGTGCCAGCAGCTTGAATGCCCGGACAGGTGAAAAACTGTTTTTT
>TRBJ2-7|TRBD2|NA|TRBV28
CASTPSGSREQYF
TGTGCCAGCACCCCAAGCGGGAGCCGGGAGCAGTACTTC